This TCR beta chain comes out of a study of shared clonotypes between healthy human individuals (dated by TCRdb to between 2020 and 2021). About the study as a whole: The cohort included a few men and two women between 18 and 49 years of age. Each donor's leukapheresis produced roughly between roughly 0.94 and 9.5 billion PBMCs. To estimate repertoire size and how much clonotypes are shared between individuals, the study performed deep sequencing of blood TCR repertoires from a few healthy adults. Per donor, three plates each were used for CD4 naive and CD4 memory, two for CD8 naive, and one for CD8 memory. Libraries were prepared and TCR repertoires were sequenced by different laboratories using diverse techniques, in order to increase sequencing depth and limit assay-specific biases. Study-wide conclusions, independent of this receptor: About 4.5% of naive CD4, roughly 3.5% of naive CD8, roughly 2.4% of memory CD4, and approximately 0.4% of memory CD8 clonotypes were shared across four donors. Even with the large sequencing depth, rarefaction of the sorted-subset datasets indicated that sequencing was incomplete. Higher generation probabilities were observed for clonotypes shared by all four sorted-subset donors than for non-shared clonotypes. Based on pairwise subsampling, the degree of clonotype sharing among donors was expected to be affected by sequencing depth. Sampling was restricted to blood, and TCR repertoires in tissue are likely to differ from TCR repertoires in blood. Estimated clonotype richness was generally larger for naive than for memory subsets. Because the study included a small number of donors, the genetic and exposure-history diversity represented was limited.

TCR CDR3 regions were amplified from genomic DNA by multiplex PCR using the deep immunoSEQ assay. Extracted genomic DNA from each cell subset was distributed evenly across all wells of several immunoSEQ 96-well plates, and each plate was treated as a replicate. For sorted subsets, each replicate PCR was loaded with approximately 200 ng genomic DNA, equivalent to roughly 30,000 T cell genomes. The purified libraries were quantified using a Qubit 3.0 fluorometer, sized with a Bioanalyzer 2100, and then quantified again using the KAPA Library Quantification kit. Every immunoSEQ 96-well plate was sequenced on a dedicated single-read 150-cycle Illumina NextSeq 550 flow cell. Regarding the original processing steps: Because the immunoSEQ output held only junctional sequences and lacked quality scores, the filtering could not match the filtering applied to full-length reads. Sequences were annotated with PyIR, a Python wrapper for IgBLAST v1.9, using IMGT germline references to assign V/J genes and CDR3. Reads were removed for weak V/J assignments (E-value above 1e-6), missing CDR3, stop codons, out-of-frame junctions, or ambiguous translated residues. V3J clonotypes were defined as sequences sharing the same inferred V gene, J gene, and CDR3 amino acid sequence. The percentage overlap between two repertoires was calculated by dividing the number of shared unique clonotypes by the size of the smaller repertoire. Richness of each repertoire was evaluated using RTK rarefaction, the Chao1 estimator, and Recon v2.1 estimates of unobserved clonotypes. For all TCRbeta clonotypes obtained by the gDNA method from several donors, generation probabilities were computed with OLGA. This is the immuneACCESS table as TCRdb keeps it, with only in-frame sequences that have V and J called. A part of the clones is gone; compared with another copy, unresolved V genes explain less than half, and the rest is unexplained. That table supplies the V and J calls and clone size; D and trimming were determined from the DNA. The sample records roughly 1,800,000 clones, just under 95% of which are singletons. Around 1% of the sample is in the top ten clones.

CD8 naive samples were obtained by positive selection for CCR7 among CD45RO-negative cells, yielding a CD45RA+CCR7+ population from which TemRA cells were excluded. The donors were healthy, HIV-negative adults with no recently reported acute infections or vaccinations. Every donor was a Caucasian adult residing in Nashville, Tennessee, USA. Blood was obtained by leukapheresis, after which PBMCs were separated by Ficoll-Histopaque density gradient centrifugation and cryopreserved in liquid nitrogen vapor phase. Analytical flow cytometry was used to check the purity and quantity of every magnetically sorted T cell population. Genomic DNA was isolated from every sorted fraction and measured by UV absorbance on a Nanodrop 2000c. With regard to this clone: Its specific antigen is unknown. Base qualities are not provided; no much larger clone lies one nucleotide away.

The CDR3 measures 16 amino acids from cysteine to phenylalanine. Of the read, only the CDR3 DNA is kept; its 48 bases are in frame from base 1. V is pared back by 3 bases and J by 5 bases, with 20 bases lying between the germline termini. CDR1 and CDR2 were assigned from the germline V gene (reference sequence) as MNHEY and SMNVEV. The material sequenced was naive CD8+ T cells sorted from blood. This specimen's cell subset or site label, interpreted: CD45RA+CCR7+. Rearrangement joined TRBV27 to TRBJ2-7; TRBD2 might be the D gene, on 6 matching bases. This TCR was recovered from a young man in good health. The DNA is as follows: TGTGCCAGCAGTTTGCGGGGCCCGTTGGATCTCGACGAGCAGTACTTC. Translated, it reads CASSLRGPLDLDEQYF.